This T cell receptor (beta chain) was sequenced in a study of chemoradiotherapy in HPV16-positive cancers. This CDR3 comprises 12 residues. Deletions cut 7 bases from V and 1 base from J, with 6 bases between. Germline CDR1 is MNHEY and CDR2 is SVGAGI. The assay was immunoSEQ multiplex PCR, and TCRdb's table has in-frame clones only and misses some. Of 45,000 to 60,000 clones listed, about 92% were seen once; the top ten hold more than 3%. The rearrangement joins TRBV6-5 to TRBJ2-3, with unresolved D. Sequences were derived from blood, sampled from a patient who underwent chemoradiotherapy. The source is a human donor with HPV-associated anogenital cancer. The CDR3 region is CASNLGTDTQYF. The CDR3 region has the DNA TGTGCCAGCAACCTAGGCACAGATACGCAGTATTTT.